What follows are 16 T cell receptor beta chains derived from one specimen sequenced in a study of blood T cell repertoires in COVID-19. TCRdb keeps only in-frame clones here, not all; method: immunoSEQ multiplex PCR. The table has 300,000 to 350,000 clones, more than 80% seen once. Sequencing used peripheral blood. The source is a woman in her twenties or thirties with COVID-19, enrolled during active disease.

This CDR3 is CASSQGGQGYYSGANVLTF. The CDR3 bases are TGCGCCAGCAGCCAGGGGGGACAGGGTTATTATTCTGGGGCCAACGTCCTGACTTTC. The chain recombines TRBV4-3 with TRBJ2-6; TRBD1 matches at 9 bases. With V trimmed by 3 bases and J by 1 base, 10 bases remained unmatched. There are 19 residues in the CDR3. Per the germline V gene, CDR1 is LGHNA and CDR2 is YSLEER.

About this clone: At one end the junction does not follow the germline gene, possibly because of a read error. CDR3 bases: TGTGCCACCAGCGGAGACACCCCCCCGGGACACCCTAATGAAAAACTGTTTTTT. Translated: CATSGDTPPGHPNEKLFF. This rearrangement joins TRBV15 to TRBJ1-4, with TRBD1 as a possible D gene (6 bases). CDR1 is LNHNV, CDR2 YYDKDF, per germline (reference sequence). CDR3 length: 18 residues. Using reference TRBV15 and TRBJ1-4 for the parts outside the CDR3, the full variable domain is DAMVIQNPRYQVTQFGKPVTLSCSQTLNHNVMYWYQQKSSQAPKLLFHYYDKDFNNEADTPDNFQSRRPNTSFCFLDIRSPGLGDTAMYLCATSGDTPPGHPNEKLFFGSGTQLSVL.

The V call is TRBV5-1, the J call TRBJ1-2; D is possibly TRBD1 (6 bases). The CDR3 consists of 17 residues. Trimming stripped 4 bases from V and 5 bases from J, with 24 bases between. Germline CDR1 SGHRS, CDR2 YFSETQ. The CDR3 spells CASSPLVGQRYYYGYTF. The CDR3 DNA sequence: TGCGCCAGCAGCCCGCTCGTCGGACAGAGGTATTATTATGGCTACACCTTC.

The V call is TRBV20-1, the J call TRBJ1-1; D not resolved. CDR3 size: 13 residues. Looked up from germline, CDR1 is DFQATT and CDR2 is SNEGSKA (reference sequence). Trimming removed 3 bases at V and 3 bases at J, with 11 bases between. The CDR3 nucleotides read TGCAGTGCTAGTATCCCGGGGTACACTGAAGCTTTCTTT. This translates into CSASIPGYTEAFF.

This clone was seen a single time. The chain uses TRBV28 and TRBJ2-7, with TRBD1 matching 11 bases. The CDR3 has 15 amino acids. Germline CDR1 MDHEN, CDR2 SYDVKM. V dropped 2 bases and J dropped 3; count of bases not matched to a gene: 3. The CDR3: CASSLGGTGGYEQYF. The CDR3 region has the DNA TGTGCCAGCAGTTTAGGAGGGACAGGGGGCTACGAGCAGTACTTC.

The genes are TRBV4-1 and TRBJ2-7, with D perhaps matching TRBD1 (5 bases). The V gene lost 4 bases and the J gene lost 4 bases, with 11 bases spanning the gap. This CDR3 region has 13 residues. CDR1 and CDR2 from the germline V gene are MGHRA and YSYEKL. CDR3 bases: TGCGCCAGCAGCCCTATGGACACGTACGAGCAGTACTTC. This gives the protein CASSPMDTYEQYF.

This chain joins TRBV7-6 and TRBJ1-1, with D unclear. This CDR3 has 15 residues. Germline assignment: CDR1 SGHVS and CDR2 FNYEAQ. Trimming removed 5 bases at V and 1 base at J, with 14 bases between. CDR3: CASSQIHGGNTEAFF. The CDR3 DNA is TGTGCCAGCAGCCAAATTCACGGTGGGAACACTGAAGCTTTCTTT.

The gene calls are TRBV28 and TRBJ1-1; 8 bases map to TRBD1. CDR1 is MDHEN and CDR2 is SYDVKM in the germline V gene. The CDR3 loop spans 16 amino acids. The V segment lost 5 bases and the J segment 5 bases; nucleotides outside the gene matches: 13. CDR3 loop: CASSPYYRGGGTEAFF. The CDR3 nucleotides are TGTGCCAGCAGTCCCTACTACAGGGGGGGTGGAACTGAAGCTTTCTTT.

The chain carries TRBV5-1 and TRBJ2-7; 7 positions agree with TRBD2. In germline, CDR1 is SGHRS, CDR2 YFSETQ. The J segment lost 2 bases and the V segment lost 7 bases, leaving 18 bases of the junction unmatched. This CDR3 has 17 residues. The CDR3 DNA reads as TGCGCCAGCGGAACGGGGGGTAGTGGGAGAAGCCCCTACGAGCAGTACTTC. It encodes CASGTGGSGRSPYEQYF.

The chain is built from TRBV13 and TRBJ2-7; 8 bases match TRBD2. Germline V lookup: CDR1 PRHDT, CDR2 FYEKMQ (reference sequence). This CDR3 has 14 residues. V was pared by 1 base and J by 2 bases, with 1 base of the junction left unmatched. The CDR3 here is CASSLAGGTYEQYF. CDR3 coding DNA: TGTGCCAGCAGCTTAGCGGGGGGGACCTACGAGCAGTACTTC. Full variable domain (missing parts from reference TRBV13 and TRBJ2-7): AAGVIQSPRHLIKEKRETATLKCYPIPRHDTVYWYQQGPGQDPQFLISFYEKMQSDKGSIPDRFSAQQFSDYHSELNMSSLELGDSALYFCASSLAGGTYEQYFGPGTRLTVT.

V is TRBV18 and J is TRBJ2-2; 8 bases line up with TRBD2. Looked up from germline, CDR1 is KGHSH and CDR2 is LQKENI. The V segment lost 4 bases and the J segment 5 bases; nucleotides outside the gene matches: 3. There are 14 residues in the CDR3. CDR3 sequence (DNA): TGTGCCAGCTCACGGGGACTAGGAACCGGGGAGCTGTTTTTT. Its translation: CASSRGLGTGELFF.

This chain links TRBV6-6 with TRBJ1-1; 11 nucleotides align to TRBD1. This CDR3 has 17 residues. CDR1 is MNHNY, CDR2 SVGAGI, per germline (reference sequence). V lost 5 bases and J lost 1; bases outside the gene matches: 9. The CDR3 DNA sequence: TGTGCCAGCAGTCAGCGGACAGGGGGCGTAAGGAACACTGAAGCTTTCTTT. Translation gives CASSQRTGGVRNTEAFF.

The genes are TRBV7-9 and TRBJ1-1, with 8 positions matching TRBD1. The germline V gene encodes CDR1 SEHNR and CDR2 FQNEAQ (reference sequence). The CDR3 has 19 residues. V lost 5 bases and J lost 0; bases outside the gene matches: 17. This CDR3 reads CASSLGSRGLKFMNTEAFF. The CDR3, as DNA: TGTGCCAGCAGCCTAGGAAGCAGGGGGCTCAAGTTCATGAACACTGAAGCTTTCTTT.

The chain carries TRBV11-3 and TRBJ2-7; the match to TRBD2 covers 13 bases. Germline lookup yields CDR1 SGHNT and CDR2 YENEEA. With 4 bases clipped from V and 5 bases from J, the junction kept 8 bases outside the gene matches. CDR3 length: 16 amino acids. This CDR3 reads CASSSGTSGVLDEQYF. The CDR3 nucleotides read TGTGCCAGCAGCTCCGGGACTAGCGGGGTGTTGGACGAGCAGTACTTC.

V is TRBV30 and J is TRBJ2-3; D uncertain. CDR3 length: 13 residues. Germline CDR1 is GTSNPN and CDR2 is SVGIG (reference sequence). Between the trimmed V and J ends, which lost 0 bases and 1 base, there was a span of 5 bases. CDR3: CAWSVGGTDTQYF. The CDR3 DNA reads as TGTGCCTGGAGTGTAGGAGGCACAGATACGCAGTATTTT.

This clone was found a few times. The V and J genes are TRBV5-6 and TRBJ2-4, with a possible D match to TRBD1 (6 bases). Germline V gives CDR1 SGHDT, CDR2 YYEEEE. V shed 0 bases and J shed 2 bases, with 12 bases lying between them. The CDR3 is 16 residues long. The CDR3 DNA is TGTGCCAGCAGCTTGGACAGGGCCCAGACCAAAAACATTCAGTACTTC. Translation gives CASSLDRAQTKNIQYF.